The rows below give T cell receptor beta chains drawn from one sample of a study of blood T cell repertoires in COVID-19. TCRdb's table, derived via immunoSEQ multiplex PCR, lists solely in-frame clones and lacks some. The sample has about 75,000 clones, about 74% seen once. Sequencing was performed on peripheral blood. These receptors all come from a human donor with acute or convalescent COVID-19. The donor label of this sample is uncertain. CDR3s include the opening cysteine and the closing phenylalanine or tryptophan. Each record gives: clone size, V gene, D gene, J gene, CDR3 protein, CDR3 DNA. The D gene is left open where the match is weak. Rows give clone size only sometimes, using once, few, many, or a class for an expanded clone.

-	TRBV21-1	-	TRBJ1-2	CARTGNRGYTF	TGTGCCAGGACAGGGAATCGAGGCTACACCTTC
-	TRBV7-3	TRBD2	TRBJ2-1	CASSLLASGPWQFF	TGTGCCAGCAGCTTATTGGCTAGCGGCCCTTGGCAGTTCTTC
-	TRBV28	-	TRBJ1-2	CASSGAYGYTF	TGTGCCAGCAGTGGGGCCTATGGCTACACCTTC
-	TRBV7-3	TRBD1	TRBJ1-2	CASSLTLDRGRVANYGYTF	TGTGCCAGCAGCTTAACTCTGGACAGGGGGCGGGTTGCTAACTATGGCTACACCTTC
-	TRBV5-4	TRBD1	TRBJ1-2	CASSPTGTGNRGYTF	TGTGCCAGCAGCCCGACCGGGACAGGGAATCGCGGCTACACCTTC
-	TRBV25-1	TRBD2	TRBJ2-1	CASSDSGRAGNEQFF	TGTGCCAGCAGTGATAGCGGGAGGGCAGGAAATGAGCAGTTCTTC
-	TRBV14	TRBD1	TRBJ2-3	CASSRTGGHTQYF	TGTGCCAGCAGCCGGACAGGGGGCCATACGCAGTATTTT
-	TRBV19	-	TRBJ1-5	CASNLGGVDQPQHF	TGTGCCAGTAATCTGGGGGGGGTAGATCAGCCCCAGCATTTT
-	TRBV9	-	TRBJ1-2	CASSVRGADGYTF	TGTGCCAGCAGCGTACGGGGGGCGGATGGCTACACCTTC
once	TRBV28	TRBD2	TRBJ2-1	CASRLAGGPNEQFF	TGTGCCAGCAGGCTAGCGGGGGGCCCGAATGAGCAGTTCTTC
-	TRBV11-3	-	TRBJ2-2	CASSLVRTGELFF	TGTGCCAGCAGCTTAGTCAGAACCGGGGAGCTGTTTTTT
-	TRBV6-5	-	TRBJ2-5	CASRTGLGETQYF	TGTGCCAGCAGAACAGGGCTAGGAGAGACCCAGTACTTC
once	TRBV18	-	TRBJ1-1	CASLLSGGGSTEAFF	TGTGCCAGCCTACTGTCGGGGGGCGGTAGCACTGAAGCTTTCTTT
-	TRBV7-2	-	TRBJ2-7	CASSLPRSSAEQYF	TGTGCCAGCAGCTTACCCCGTTCTAGTGCCGAGCAGTACTTC
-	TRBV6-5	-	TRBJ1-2	CASGGRGGYGYTF	TGTGCCAGCGGGGGGAGGGGCGGATATGGCTACACCTTC
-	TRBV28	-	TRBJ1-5	CASSLRRSSNQPQHF	TGTGCCAGCAGTTTACGGAGGTCTTCGAATCAGCCCCAGCATTTT
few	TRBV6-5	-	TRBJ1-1	CASSQQGSWEAFF	TGTGCCAGCAGTCAGCAGGGGTCCTGGGAAGCTTTCTTT
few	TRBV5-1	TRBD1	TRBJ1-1	CASSPGLRRTGNVNTEAFF	TGCGCCAGCAGCCCGGGACTTCGAAGGACAGGGAACGTGAACACTGAAGCTTTCTTT
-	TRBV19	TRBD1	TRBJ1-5	CASGQGVNQPQHF	TGTGCCAGCGGACAGGGCGTCAATCAGCCCCAGCATTTT
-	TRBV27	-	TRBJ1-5	CASSLRLGVKGQPQHF	TGTGCCAGCAGTTTACGTCTCGGGGTAAAGGGTCAGCCCCAGCATTTT
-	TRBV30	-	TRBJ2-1	CAWSQVGQGRSDEQFF	TGTGCCTGGAGCCAAGTCGGGCAGGGGCGAAGTGATGAGCAGTTCTTC
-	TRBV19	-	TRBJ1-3	CASSAYSAGNTIYF	TGTGCCAGTAGTGCCTACTCTGCTGGAAACACCATATATTTT
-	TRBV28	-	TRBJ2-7	CASSLTGYYYEQYF	TGTGCCAGCAGTTTAACCGGGTACTACTACGAGCAGTACTTC
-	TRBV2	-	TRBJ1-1	CASRGPASGRTEAFF	TGTGCCAGCCGAGGGCCCGCTTCGGGGAGAACTGAAGCTTTCTTT
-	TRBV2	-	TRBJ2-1	CASSGGSRGRNEQFF	TGTGCCAGCAGTGGGGGGTCCCGGGGGAGGAATGAGCAGTTCTTC
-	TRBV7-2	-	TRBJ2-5	CASSRGVQETQYF	TGTGCCAGCAGCCGGGGAGTCCAAGAGACCCAGTACTTC
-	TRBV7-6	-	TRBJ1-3	CASSQEWVIGNTIYF	TGTGCCAGCAGTCAGGAATGGGTTATTGGAAACACCATATATTTT
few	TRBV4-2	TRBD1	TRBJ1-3	CASSQGGTAFSGNTIYF	TGTGCCAGCAGCCAAGGAGGGACAGCGTTCTCTGGAAACACCATATATTTT
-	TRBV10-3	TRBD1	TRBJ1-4	CAISGQGGGEKLFF	TGTGCCATCAGTGGACAGGGGGGAGGTGAAAAACTGTTTTTT
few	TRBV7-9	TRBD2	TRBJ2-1	CASSSLRTSGRDEQFF	TGTGCCAGCAGCTCGCTTCGGACTAGCGGGAGAGATGAGCAGTTCTTC
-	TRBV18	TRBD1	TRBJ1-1	CASSAQGARGTEAFF	TGTGCCAGCTCAGCTCAGGGGGCGCGTGGCACTGAAGCTTTCTTT
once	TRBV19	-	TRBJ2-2	CASSSQGSTGELFF	TGTGCCAGTAGTTCCCAGGGTAGCACCGGGGAGCTGTTTTTT
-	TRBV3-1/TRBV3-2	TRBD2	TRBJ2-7	CASSQGGTSSYEQYF	TGTGCCAGCAGCCAGGGAGGGACCAGCTCCTACGAGCAGTACTTC
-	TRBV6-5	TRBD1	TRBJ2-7	CASGQGASYEQYF	TGTGCCAGCGGACAGGGGGCTTCTTACGAGCAGTACTTC
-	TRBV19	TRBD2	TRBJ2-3	CASSNAGGTDTQYF	TGTGCCAGTAGCAATGCGGGGGGCACAGATACGCAGTATTTT
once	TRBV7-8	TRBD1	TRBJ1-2	CASSFTGVGNYGYTF	TGTGCCAGCAGCTTCACAGGGGTTGGGAACTATGGCTACACCTTC
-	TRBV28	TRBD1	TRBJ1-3	CASRGQSGNTIYF	TGTGCCAGCAGGGGACAGTCTGGAAACACCATATATTTT
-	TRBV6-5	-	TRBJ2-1	CASSSRRGTANEQFF	TGTGCCAGCAGTTCCAGGAGGGGCACGGCAAACGAGCAGTTCTTC
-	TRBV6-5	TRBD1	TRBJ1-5	CATNEGAHSNQPQHF	TGTGCCACCAACGAGGGGGCCCATAGCAATCAGCCCCAGCATTTT
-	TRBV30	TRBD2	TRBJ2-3	CAWSTTSVSLSGADTQYF	TGTGCCTGGAGTACTACTAGCGTCTCCCTATCCGGGGCAGATACGCAGTATTTT
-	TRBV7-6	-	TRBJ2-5	CASSPGLRETQYF	TGTGCCAGCAGCCCGGGACTTCGAGAGACCCAGTACTTC
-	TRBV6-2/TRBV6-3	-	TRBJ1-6	CASSYGAYRPLHF	TGTGCCAGCAGTTACGGAGCCTACAGGCCCCTCCACTTT
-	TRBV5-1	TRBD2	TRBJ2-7	CASSSTGGTYEQYF	TGCGCCAGCAGCTCCACGGGGGGTACCTACGAGCAGTACTTC
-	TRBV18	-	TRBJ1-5	CASSPPGPGGNQPQHF	TGTGCCAGCTCACCACCCGGACCGGGAGGCAATCAGCCCCAGCATTTT
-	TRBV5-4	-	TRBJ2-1	CASSSDISSYNEQFF	TGTGCCAGCAGCTCGGACATAAGTTCCTACAATGAGCAGTTCTTC
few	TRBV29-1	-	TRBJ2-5	CSVDAGFQETQYF	TGCAGCGTTGATGCGGGGTTTCAAGAGACCCAGTACTTC